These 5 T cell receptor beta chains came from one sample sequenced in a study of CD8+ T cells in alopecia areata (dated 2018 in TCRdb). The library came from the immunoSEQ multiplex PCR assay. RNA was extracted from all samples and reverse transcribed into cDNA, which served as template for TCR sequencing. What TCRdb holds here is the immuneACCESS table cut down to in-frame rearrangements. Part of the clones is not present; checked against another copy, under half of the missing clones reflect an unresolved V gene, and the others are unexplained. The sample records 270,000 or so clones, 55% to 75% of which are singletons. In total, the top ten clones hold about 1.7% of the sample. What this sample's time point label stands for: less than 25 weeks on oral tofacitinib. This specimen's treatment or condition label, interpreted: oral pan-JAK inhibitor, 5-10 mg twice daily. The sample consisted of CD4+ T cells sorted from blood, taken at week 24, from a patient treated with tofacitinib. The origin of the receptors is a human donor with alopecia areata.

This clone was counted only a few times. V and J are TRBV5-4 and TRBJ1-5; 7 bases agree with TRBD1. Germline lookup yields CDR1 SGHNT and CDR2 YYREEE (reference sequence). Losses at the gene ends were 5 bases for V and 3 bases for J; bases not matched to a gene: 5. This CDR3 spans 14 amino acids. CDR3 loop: CASSFDRANQPQHF. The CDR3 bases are TGTGCCAGCAGTTTCGACAGGGCCAATCAGCCCCAGCATTTT.

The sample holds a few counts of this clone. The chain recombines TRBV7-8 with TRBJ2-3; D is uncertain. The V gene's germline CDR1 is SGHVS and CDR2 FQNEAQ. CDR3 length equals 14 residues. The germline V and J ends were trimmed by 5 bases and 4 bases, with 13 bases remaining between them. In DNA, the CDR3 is TGTGCCAGCAGCATAAAACGTCTACCAGATACGCAGTATTTT. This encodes CASSIKRLPDTQYF.

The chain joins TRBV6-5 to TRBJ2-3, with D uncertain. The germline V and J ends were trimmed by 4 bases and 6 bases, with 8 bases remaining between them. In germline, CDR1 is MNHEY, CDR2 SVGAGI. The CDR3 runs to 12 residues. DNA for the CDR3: TGTGCCAGCAGTTCCGACGGGGATACGCAGTATTTT. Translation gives CASSSDGDTQYF.

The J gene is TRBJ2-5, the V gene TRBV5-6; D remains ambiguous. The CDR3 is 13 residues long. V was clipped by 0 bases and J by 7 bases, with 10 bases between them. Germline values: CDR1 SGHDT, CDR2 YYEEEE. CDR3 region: CASSLVDPRTQYF. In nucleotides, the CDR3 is TGTGCCAGCAGCTTGGTGGATCCTAGGACCCAGTACTTC.

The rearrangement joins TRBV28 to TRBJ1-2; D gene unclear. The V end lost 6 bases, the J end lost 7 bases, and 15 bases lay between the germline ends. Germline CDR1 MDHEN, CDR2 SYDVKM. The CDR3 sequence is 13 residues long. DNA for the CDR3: TGTGCCAGCAGGGAGGAGTCGATTGGTGGCTACACCTTC. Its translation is CASREESIGGYTF.